The entry that follows covers one T cell receptor (beta chain) sequence. Antigen specificity is unknown. PCR amplification relied on 60 Vbeta primers (plus 13 Jbeta primers). The method was immunoSEQ multiplex PCR; TCRdb's version includes in-frame clones alone and lacks a portion of them. This sample yields some 150,000 clones, of which 60% to 80% are seen a single time; 0.55% to 0.8% belongs to the top ten. Germline CDR1 is SGHRS and CDR2 is YFSETQ. Trimming removed 4 bases from V and 8 bases from J; junction bases left unmatched: 8. The length of the CDR3 is 15 residues. The data stem from a study of cytomegalovirus exposure and HLA in healthy donors. For the study at large: The study's early data release held about 80 million unique TCRs from HLA-typed donors.

Study outcomes and limitations: Per published reports, the classifier diagnosed cytomegalovirus status with high specificity and sensitivity. Donor immune exposure was known only as CMV serostatus. Later work found that TCR association rates differed between HLA loci; DRB1 had the most and HLA-C the fewest.

The V gene is TRBV5-1, the J gene TRBJ1-4, with TRBD1 identical over 10 bases. This receptor was taken from a male donor in good health and CMV-seronegative. Specimen: PBMCs. CDR3 in DNA: TGCGCCAGCAGCGGTGGGACAGGGGTAGGGGAAAAACTGTTTTTT. It yields the protein CASSGGTGVGEKLFF. The full variable domain, in which reference TRBV5-1 and TRBJ1-4 provide the parts outside the CDR3, is KAGVTQTPRYLIKTRGQQVTLSCSPISGHRSVSWYQQTPGQGLQFLFEYFSETQRNKGNFPGRFSGRQFSNSRSEMNVSTLELGDSALYLCASSGGTGVGEKLFFGSGTQLSVL.